This TCR beta chain was documented in a study of cytomegalovirus exposure and HLA in healthy donors. Regarding the study as a whole: A later analysis linked a missense DCLRE1C variant to TCR beta V- and J-gene trimming.

The CDR3 covers 16 residues. Germline V gives CDR1 LGHNA, CDR2 YNFKEQ. The junction had 9 bases not matched to a gene; V was cut back by 3 bases and J by 4 bases. PCR employed 60 Vbeta and 13 Jbeta primers. Sequencing used immunoSEQ multiplex PCR; TCRdb keeps in-frame clones, though not all of them. The sample includes approximately 96,000 clones. In regard to this clone: The antigen remains unidentified.

This receptor was identified in a girl aged 10 to 17 in good health and CMV-seropositive. V and J are TRBV4-2 and TRBJ2-1; 7 nucleotides line up with TRBD2. Sequencing was performed on PBMCs. The CDR3 coding sequence is TGTGCCAGCAGCCAGTTCGCGGCGGGGGATTACAATGAGCAGTTCTTC. This gives the protein CASSQFAAGDYNEQFF.